Listed here are 15 T cell receptor beta chains from one sample, sequenced in a study of blood T cells in healthy people across ages. Sample-barcoded 5' priming and a J-beta primer mix drove a second PCR of about 7 to 12 cycles. MiXCR, applied by TCRdb to the 5' RACE reads, yields one record per CDR3 protein. The profile shows fewer than 2 million distinct CDR3 sequences, around 42% of them singletons. Sequenced material: blood. These receptors were taken from a human donor in good health.

The chain is built from TRBV9 and TRBJ2-1, with 8 bases matching TRBD1. Germline CDR1 is SGDLS and CDR2 is YYNGEE. V lost 0 bases to trimming and J lost 4 bases; unmatched junction nucleotides: 9. The CDR3 loop spans 17 amino acids. DNA of the CDR3: TGTGCCAGCAGCGTAGAGGGCAGGGGGCCGGAGTACAATGAGCAGTTCTTC. Translated, it gives CASSVEGRGPEYNEQFF.

In its sample, this clonotype was seen many times. The genes are TRBV7-3 and TRBJ1-6, with D perhaps TRBD1 (5 bases). Trimming removed 4 bases from V and 9 bases from J, with 13 bases in between. The CDR3 has 14 residues. Per the germline V gene, CDR1 is SGHTA and CDR2 is FQGTGA. In DNA form, the CDR3 reads TGTGCCAGCAGCTCCTCAGGGCAGGGTTCACCCCTCCACTTT. Amino acids: CASSSSGQGSPLHF. The full variable domain, rest sourced from reference TRBV7-3 and TRBJ1-6, is GAGVSQTPSNKVTEKGKYVELRCDPISGHTALYWYRQSLGQGPEFLIYFQGTGAADDSGLPNDRFFAVRPEGSVSTLKIQRTERGDSAVYLCASSSSGQGSPLHFGNGTRLTVT.

The CDR3: CAWSVTGLEQFF. CDR3 sequence (DNA): TGTGCCTGGAGTGTGACAGGCTTGGAGCAGTTCTTC. J is TRBJ2-1 and V is TRBV30; weak D call: TRBD1 (6 bases). V was pared by 0 bases and J by 10 bases, with 10 bases between. The CDR3 is made up of 12 amino acids. CDR1 is GTSNPN, CDR2 SVGIG, per germline (reference sequence).

This clonotype was detected a few times. The gene calls are TRBV7-2 and TRBJ2-3; no firm D call. The germline V gene has CDR1 SGHTA and CDR2 FQGNSA. V was trimmed by 1 base and J by 2 bases, leaving 13 bases between them. This CDR3 has 16 residues. CDR3 sequence (DNA): TGTGCCAGCAGCTTAGTCGGCTCCTTGTCCACAGATACGCAGTATTTT. Amino acid sequence: CASSLVGSLSTDTQYF.

The chain recombines TRBV29-1 with TRBJ2-7; D is possibly TRBD1 or TRBD2 (5 bases each). CDR1 and CDR2 from the germline V gene are SQVTM and ANQGSEA. The CDR3 is made up of 14 amino acids. Trimming left V 6 bases short and J 6 bases short, with 21 bases between. The CDR3 coding sequence is TGCAGCGTGCGTAATCCGGGACGCTCTTTCGAGCAGTACTTC. Its protein is CSVRNPGRSFEQYF.

The chain couples TRBV24-1 to TRBJ2-1; no reliable D call. Per the germline V gene, CDR1 is KGHDR and CDR2 is SFDVKD. There are 18 residues in the CDR3. Trimming pared 3 bases from V and 0 bases from J, leaving 17 bases between. CDR3 coding DNA: TGTGCCACCAGTGATAGGATAATGGTAAAGAGCTCCTACAATGAGCAGTTCTTC. Its translation: CATSDRIMVKSSYNEQFF.

The chain's CDR3 is CASSKRGTANEKLFF. Written as DNA, the CDR3 is TGTGCCAGCAGCAAGAGGGGGACAGCAAATGAAAAACTGTTTTTT. The chain couples TRBV28 to TRBJ1-4; 7 bases are a match to TRBD1. The CDR3 totals 15 residues. Germline-derived CDR1 and CDR2 are MDHEN and SYDVKM. V lost 6 bases, J lost 5 bases, and 9 bases stayed unmatched.

This clonotype was counted once. The chain has TRBV5-1 and TRBJ2-2; D is unresolved. The length of the CDR3 is 16 residues. Deletions cut 3 bases from V and 2 bases from J, with 14 bases between. The V gene's germline CDR1 is SGHRS and CDR2 YFSETQ. CDR3 amino acids: CASSWIRTANTGELFF. The CDR3 DNA sequence: TGCGCCAGCAGCTGGATTCGTACGGCCAACACCGGGGAGCTGTTTTTT.

This clonotype was found a few times. V gene TRBV12-3 or TRBV12-4 combines with J gene TRBJ2-1, with TRBD1 matching 7 bases. The CDR3 runs to 15 residues. V lost 3 bases and J lost 9; bases outside the gene matches: 11. Here the CDR3 reads CASSLLAGGEVEQFF. DNA for the CDR3: TGTGCCAGCAGTTTGTTGGCAGGGGGAGAAGTTGAGCAGTTCTTC.

The V gene is TRBV9, the J gene TRBJ2-7; D perhaps matches TRBD1 (6 bases). CDR1 and CDR2 (germline): SGDLS, YYNGEE. CDR3 length: 16 residues. Trimming took 2 bases from V and 7 from J, leaving 22 bases between them. CDR3 protein: CASSVLQGPPMGEQYF. The CDR3 DNA is TGTGCCAGCAGCGTCCTACAGGGACCTCCGATGGGGGAGCAGTACTTC.

The rearrangement uses TRBV6-5 and TRBJ1-4; 7 positions agree with TRBD1. V was clipped by 5 bases and J by 2 bases; unmatched bases: 5. This CDR3 spans 15 amino acids. The germline CDR1 and CDR2 sequences are MNHEY and SVGAGI. The CDR3 bases are TGTGCCAGCAGTACAGGGGACTCTACTAATGAAAAACTGTTTTTT. Protein: CASSTGDSTNEKLFF.

This clonotype occurred many times. This rearrangement joins TRBV11-2 to TRBJ1-2; the D is unclear. V lost 1 base, J lost 5 bases, and 8 bases lay in between. Germline V lookup: CDR1 SGHAT, CDR2 FQNNGV. This CDR3 has 13 amino acids. CDR3 sequence reads: CASSLAAGYGYTF. In DNA form, the CDR3 reads TGTGCCAGCAGCTTAGCGGCGGGGTATGGCTACACCTTC.

This clonotype appeared a single time. At one of its ends the junction is not consistent with the germline gene, which may arise from a read error. V usage is TRBV7-3 and J usage is TRBJ2-6, with D perhaps assigned TRBD1 or TRBD2 (6 bases each). This CDR3 is built from 15 residues. Germline V gene lookup returns CDR1 SGHTA and CDR2 FQGTGA. Here the CDR3 reads CASSYRGAGANALTF. CDR3 DNA sequence: TGTGCCAGCAGTTATAGGGGGGCTGGGGCCAACGCCCTGACTTTC.

The genes are TRBV3-1 and TRBJ1-5; the match to TRBD1 covers 10 bases. J gave up 10 bases and V 0 bases, and 6 bases lay outside the gene matches. CDR3 length: 15 amino acids. Germline V gene lookup returns CDR1 LGHDT and CDR2 YNNKEL (reference sequence). CDR3 region: CASSQEGTGVSPQHF. The DNA for the CDR3 is TGTGCCAGCAGCCAAGAGGGGACAGGGGTATCACCCCAGCATTTT.

This clonotype was seen a few times. This chain connects TRBV6-2 or TRBV6-3 to TRBJ2-7; D is undetermined. The V gene lost 6 bases and the J gene lost 3 bases, with 9 bases spanning the gap. This CDR3 region has 12 residues. Per the germline V gene, CDR1 is MNHEY and CDR2 is SVGEGT. CDR3 DNA sequence: TGTGCCAGCAGAGATCTAGGCTACGAGCAGTACTTC. It yields the protein CASRDLGYEQYF.